Listed here are 23 T cell receptor beta chains from one sample, sequenced in a study of cytomegalovirus exposure and HLA in healthy donors. In the PCR, 60 Vbeta and 13 Jbeta primers were used. Some clones are missing from TCRdb's copy, which holds only in-frame ones; the method was immunoSEQ multiplex PCR. Counted here are 150,000 to 200,000 clones, around 84% occurring once; the ten biggest clones make up roughly 2.1%. The sample consisted of PBMCs. The source is a man younger than 30 in good health and CMV-seropositive.

The chain couples TRBV11-2 to TRBJ2-7; perhaps TRBD1 as D (5 bases). Deletions cut 1 base from V and 1 base from J, with 8 bases between. CDR3 length equals 14 residues. CDR1 is SGHAT, CDR2 FQNNGV, per germline. The CDR3, as DNA: TGTGCCAGCAGCTTAGGAGCAGGGTCCTACGAGCAGTACTTC. Its protein product is CASSLGAGSYEQYF.

This clone has a single count. The chain uses TRBV5-6 and TRBJ1-2; 9 positions match TRBD1. Germline values: CDR1 SGHDT, CDR2 YYEEEE. This CDR3 contains 14 residues. With 5 bases clipped from V and 8 bases from J, the junction kept 10 bases outside the gene matches. CDR3 residues: CASSPDRGGWGYTF. The CDR3 DNA is TGTGCCAGCAGTCCGGACAGGGGTGGTTGGGGCTACACCTTC.

The V gene is TRBV19, the J gene TRBJ1-2, with D possibly TRBD1 on 5 matching bases. Trimming removed 5 bases at V and 2 bases at J, with 6 bases between. The CDR3 length is 12 residues. Germline V gene data show CDR1 as LNHDA and CDR2 as SQIVND (reference sequence). The CDR3 loop is CASSDRNYGYTF. The CDR3 DNA reads TGTGCCAGTAGTGACAGAAACTATGGCTACACCTTC.

The chain is built from TRBV29-1 and TRBJ2-1; a possible D gene is TRBD2 (6 bases). CDR1 SQVTM and CDR2 ANQGSEA come from the germline V gene. The CDR3 is 14 amino acids. V was cut by 5 bases and J by 8 bases, with 19 bases left in between. CDR3 DNA: TGCAGCGTTCGGGCCGGGGGAGAGGTCGATGAGCAGTTCTTC. Translation: CSVRAGGEVDEQFF.

The rearrangement links TRBV6-1 to TRBJ1-2; 7 bases are a match to TRBD1. The V gene end was trimmed by 4 bases and the J gene end by 6 bases; junction bases not matched to a gene: 8. Looked up from germline, CDR1 is MNHNS and CDR2 is SASEGT. The CDR3 extends over 14 amino acids. The CDR3 spells CASSVQGVVHGYTF. In DNA, the CDR3 is TGTGCCAGCAGTGTGCAGGGGGTTGTGCATGGCTACACCTTC.

J is TRBJ2-3 and V is TRBV30; 15 bases agree with TRBD2. The germline gives CDR1 GTSNPN, CDR2 SVGIG (reference sequence). CDR3 length: 18 amino acids. V dropped 4 bases and J dropped 2; count of bases not matched to a gene: 10. The CDR3 spells CAWNRYGLAGGNTDTQYF. Written as DNA, the CDR3 is TGTGCCTGGAACAGATACGGACTAGCGGGGGGGAACACAGATACGCAGTATTTT.

The chain employs TRBV29-1 and TRBJ2-2; D perhaps matches TRBD2 (6 bases). The CDR3 is 11 amino acids. Germline CDR1 SQVTM, CDR2 ANQGSEA. Trimming cost V 3 bases and J 8 bases, with 7 bases left between them. The CDR3 coding sequence is TGCAGCGTTGAGGAGGGAGGGGAGCTGTTTTTT. Translated: CSVEEGGELFF.

This chain links TRBV5-5 with TRBJ1-4; D is ambiguous. Trimming took off 0 bases at V and 0 bases at J, with 6 bases between the two ends. CDR3 length: 15 residues. Looked up from germline, CDR1 is SGHKS and CDR2 is YYEKEE (reference sequence). CDR3 residues: CASSLVFTTNEKLFF. The CDR3 bases are TGTGCCAGCAGCTTGGTATTTACAACTAATGAAAAACTGTTTTTT.

The chain carries TRBV11-2 and TRBJ1-1, with 8 bases lining up with TRBD1. V trimming: 4 bases; J trimming: 5 bases; junction bases outside the gene matches: 9. CDR3 length equals 15 residues. Germline CDR1 and CDR2: SGHAT and FQNNGV. CDR3 amino acids: CASSSTGQGRTEAFF. Here the CDR3 DNA reads TGTGCCAGCAGCTCAACTGGACAGGGAAGAACTGAAGCTTTCTTT.

The chain joins TRBV11-2 to TRBJ1-4; 8 bases align to TRBD1. The junction had 2 bases not matched to a gene; V was cut back by 0 bases and J by 5 bases. CDR1 and CDR2 (germline): SGHAT, FQNNGV. The CDR3 is 15 amino acids. The CDR3 here is CASSLEAGGNEKLFF. Written as DNA, the CDR3 is TGTGCCAGCAGCTTAGAAGCAGGGGGCAATGAAAAACTGTTTTTT.

This clone showed up just a few times. The CDR3 DNA reads as TGTGCCAGCAGCCTGACAGGTCTGGGGAACACTGAAGCTTTCTTT. It yields the protein CASSLTGLGNTEAFF. This chain connects TRBV7-9 to TRBJ1-1; maybe TRBD1 (6 bases). V lost 5 bases to trimming and J lost 1 base, with 14 bases between them. Germline V gene sequence: CDR1 SEHNR, CDR2 FQNEAQ (reference sequence). This CDR3 comprises 15 residues.

The CDR3 DNA is TGTGCCAGCTCATCGACAGGGAACACTGAAGCTTTCTTT. Protein product: CASSSTGNTEAFF. The chain combines TRBV18 with TRBJ1-1; perhaps TRBD1 as D (6 bases). The length of the CDR3 is 13 residues. The V and J ends lost 5 bases and 1 base respectively, with 8 bases between them. The germline gives CDR1 KGHSH, CDR2 LQKENI.

This clone showed up just a few times. The CDR3 DNA reads as TGTGCCAGCAGCTTGGAGGGGAAACGAGCTAACTATGGCTACACCTTC. Protein sequence: CASSLEGKRANYGYTF. The V and J genes are TRBV5-6 and TRBJ1-2, with a possible D match to TRBD1 (5 bases). The CDR3 is made up of 16 amino acids. The germline gives CDR1 SGHDT, CDR2 YYEEEE. The V end lost 0 bases, the J end lost 0 bases, and 12 bases lay between the germline ends.

The chain combines TRBV2 with TRBJ1-1, with D unclear. CDR1 is SNHLY and CDR2 is FYNNEI in the germline V gene. Deletions cut 2 bases from V and 8 bases from J, with 6 bases between. The CDR3 sequence is 11 residues long. Here the CDR3 DNA reads TGTGCCAGCAGTGAACGGGGAGAAGCTTTCTTT. Protein: CASSERGEAFF.

This clone came up once. CDR3 bases: TGTGCCATCAGTGAGACATTAGTTGGACAGGGGGATACTGAAGCTTTCTTT. It codes for CAISETLVGQGDTEAFF. V gene TRBV10-3 combines with J gene TRBJ1-1; 10 bases map to TRBD1. The CDR3 has 17 amino acids. CDR1 is ENHRY, CDR2 SYGVKD, per germline. Trimming took 2 bases from V and 5 from J; bases not matched to a gene: 11.

The rearrangement uses TRBV29-1 and TRBJ2-5; maybe TRBD2 (6 bases). V dropped 1 base and J dropped 11 bases, with 20 bases sitting between them. Germline values: CDR1 SQVTM, CDR2 ANQGSEA. The CDR3 loop spans 14 amino acids. In DNA form, the CDR3 reads TGCAGCGTTGAAGGGAAGGCCTCCCCGGGAGAGCAGTACTTC. Amino acids: CSVEGKASPGEQYF.

The chain employs TRBV5-8 and TRBJ2-3, with TRBD2 identical over 7 bases. The CDR3 runs 15 residues. The V gene end was trimmed by 2 bases and the J gene end by 2 bases; junction bases not matched to a gene: 5. CDR1 is SGHTS and CDR2 is YDEGEE in the germline V gene. CDR3 region: CASSLDGGSTDTQYF. The CDR3 nucleotides are TGTGCCAGCAGCTTAGACGGGGGGTCCACAGATACGCAGTATTTT.

This rearrangement joins TRBV7-9 to TRBJ1-3; D gene unclear. The V end lost 7 bases, the J end lost 4 bases, and 14 bases lay between the germline ends. Germline V gives CDR1 SEHNR, CDR2 FQNEAQ (reference sequence). The CDR3 runs to 14 residues. This chain's CDR3 is CASTFAGPGNTIYF. In DNA form, the CDR3 reads TGTGCCAGCACCTTCGCTGGGCCCGGAAACACCATATATTTT.

This clone was observed a few times. The V and J genes are TRBV4-1 and TRBJ2-7; 15 bases are shared with TRBD2. The CDR3 runs to 18 residues. J lost 2 bases, V lost 4 bases, and 9 bases had no gene match. Germline V gene sequence: CDR1 MGHRA, CDR2 YSYEKL. The CDR3 loop reads CASSPGLAGGPVTYEQYF. CDR3 sequence (DNA): TGCGCCAGCAGCCCGGGACTAGCGGGGGGACCAGTAACCTACGAGCAGTACTTC.

The rearrangement joins TRBV9 to TRBJ2-1, with unresolved D. The CDR3 has 12 amino acids. V was shortened by 4 bases and J by 6 bases, with 8 bases between the two germline ends. The germline V gene encodes CDR1 SGDLS and CDR2 YYNGEE. CDR3 DNA: TGTGCCAGCAGCCCTCCTAGCAATGAGCAGTTCTTC. It specifies CASSPPSNEQFF. The variable domain in full, with the rest retrieved from reference TRBV9 and TRBJ2-1, is DSGVTQTPKHLITATGQRVTLRCSPRSGDLSVYWYQQSLDQGLQFLIQYYNGEERAKGNILERFSAQQFPDLHSELNLSSLELGDSALYFCASSPPSNEQFFGPGTRLTVL.

The J gene is TRBJ1-6, the V gene TRBV6-1; D unclear. The V gene lost 8 bases and the J gene lost 5 bases, with 16 bases spanning the gap. Germline-derived CDR1 and CDR2 are MNHNS and SASEGT. The CDR3 sequence is 15 residues long. CDR3 residues: CASPPNDKNNSPLHF. In DNA form, the CDR3 reads TGTGCCAGCCCCCCCAACGACAAGAATAATTCACCCCTCCACTTT.

This clone was picked up a small number of times. CDR3 residues: CASSGTGTAPSEQYF. The CDR3 DNA sequence: TGTGCCAGTAGTGGCACGGGGACAGCGCCGTCCGAGCAGTACTTC. V is TRBV19 and J is TRBJ2-5, with 7 bases that match TRBD1. With the DNA end fitting TRBJ2-7 better, the J assignment may be wrong. The CDR3 spans 15 residues. CDR1 is LNHDA and CDR2 is SQIVND in the germline V gene (reference sequence).

The V call is TRBV11-1, the J call TRBJ2-5; possibly TRBD2 for D (6 bases). CDR3 length: 14 amino acids. From germline, CDR1 is SGHAT and CDR2 FQDESV (reference sequence). V lost 1 base and J lost 1, with 7 bases in between. The CDR3 reads CASSLGRVQETQYF. The CDR3 region has the DNA TGTGCCAGCAGCTTAGGGAGGGTCCAAGAGACCCAGTACTTC. Based on the CDR3 plus reference TRBV11-1 and TRBJ2-5, the full variable domain is EAEVAQSPRYKITEKSQAVAFWCDPISGHATLYWYRQILGQGPELLVQFQDESVVDDSQLPKDRFSAERLKGVDSTLKIQPAELGDSAMYLCASSLGRVQETQYFGPGTRLLVL.